Described below is a single TCR beta chain sequence and its context. Its target is unknown. This sample is part of a study of shared clonotypes between healthy human individuals. Terminally differentiated effector memory CD45RA+ cells were excluded from the naive CD8 cells, which were CD45RO-negative and positively selected for CCR7. Findings and limits, study-wide: Few donors limited the genetic and exposure-history diversity represented. All-four-donor shared clonotypes had higher generation probabilities than non-shared clonotypes did. Larger estimated richness was generally seen in naive subsets than in memory subsets.

Trimming took 0 bases from V and 8 from J, leaving 24 bases between them. Germline CDR1 is SGHRS and CDR2 is YFSETQ. The CDR3 loop spans 18 amino acids. The material for each subset, its genomic DNA, was split evenly across several immunoSEQ plates. Data came from immunoSEQ multiplex PCR; TCRdb stores just in-frame clones and leaves some out. This sample has roughly 890,000 clones; almost 95% occur once, and the top ten carry around 24%. V and J are TRBV5-1 and TRBJ2-1, with D perhaps matching TRBD1 (5 bases). Source material: naive CD8+ T cells sorted from blood. This TCR derives from a man aged 25 to 40 in good health. CDR3 DNA: TGCGCCAGCAGCTTGGAATACCCTCCCCGGACACCTTTTGATGAGCAGTTCTTC. Amino acids: CASSLEYPPRTPFDEQFF.